What follows are 25 T cell receptor beta chains derived from one specimen sequenced in a study of blood T cell repertoires in COVID-19. The data were produced by immunoSEQ multiplex PCR, yet TCRdb's version contains in-frame clones alone and is incomplete. This sample has around 150,000 clones, with approximately 80% found just once. The sequenced sample was peripheral blood. Source of these receptors: a man in his fifties or sixties with acute or convalescent COVID-19.

The V call is TRBV28, the J call TRBJ1-2; TRBD1 matches at 10 bases. The junction had 11 bases not matched to a gene; V was cut back by 8 bases and J by 2 bases. This CDR3 has 16 amino acids. Germline assignment: CDR1 MDHEN and CDR2 SYDVKM. CDR3 amino acids: CASEYSSGQGNYGYTF. The DNA for the CDR3 is TGTGCCAGCGAATACTCCTCGGGACAGGGGAACTATGGCTACACCTTC.

The rearrangement joins TRBV5-4 to TRBJ2-3, with no clear D. Trimming stripped 2 bases from V and 4 bases from J, with 5 bases between. Germline V lookup: CDR1 SGHNT, CDR2 YYREEE (reference sequence). The CDR3 has 12 amino acids. The CDR3, as DNA: TGTGCCAGCAGCTTACGAGCAGATACGCAGTATTTT. Amino acids: CASSLRADTQYF. Together with reference TRBV5-4 and TRBJ2-3, the CDR3 gives the full variable domain: ETGVTQSPTHLIKTRGQQVTLRCSSQSGHNTVSWYQQALGQGPQFIFQYYREEENGRGNFPPRFSGLQFPNYSSELNVNALELDDSALYLCASSLRADTQYFGPGTRLTVL.

The chain uses TRBV6-5 and TRBJ1-4, with TRBD1 as a possible D gene (5 bases). V was shortened by 0 bases and J by 14 bases, with 19 bases between the two germline ends. The CDR3 sequence is 15 residues long. CDR1 MNHEY and CDR2 SVGAGI come from the germline V gene. The CDR3 here is CASSYSMGLRGQLFF. CDR3 DNA sequence: TGTGCCAGCAGTTACTCGATGGGGCTCCGAGGTCAGCTGTTTTTT.

The chain links TRBV2 to TRBJ1-5, with a tentative D call TRBD1 (5 bases). This CDR3 spans 16 amino acids. Trimming removed 4 bases from V and 2 bases from J, with 15 bases in between. The germline CDR1 and CDR2 sequences are SNHLY and FYNNEI. CDR3 bases: TGTGCCAGCAGTGGGTTATTAGGGGATGGCAATCAGCCCCAGCATTTT. Translation gives CASSGLLGDGNQPQHF.

The chain links TRBV2 to TRBJ1-1, with TRBD1 matching 7 bases. This CDR3 region has 13 residues. The germline V gene encodes CDR1 SNHLY and CDR2 FYNNEI. Losses at the gene ends were 5 bases for V and 5 bases for J; bases not matched to a gene: 5. The CDR3 here is CASSTGDVTEAFF. In nucleotides, the CDR3 is TGTGCCAGCAGTACAGGGGATGTTACTGAAGCTTTCTTT.

This clone was found once. The rearrangement joins TRBV7-3 to TRBJ2-1, with 7 positions matching TRBD2. This CDR3 is built from 19 residues. CDR1 is SGHTA, CDR2 FQGTGA, per germline. Germline trimming cut 2 bases from V and 4 bases from J; bases unmatched to any gene: 17. The CDR3 DNA is TGTGCCAGCAGCTTAGACGGCTGGGAGGGCAGGGTAAGGTACAATGAGCAGTTCTTC. It is translated as CASSLDGWEGRVRYNEQFF.

Note on this clone: Other DNA sequences in the same sample also yield this CDR3. V gene TRBV10-3 combines with J gene TRBJ1-1; TRBD1 is a possible D gene (6 bases). The germline CDR1 and CDR2 sequences are ENHRY and SYGVKD. The V end lost 3 bases, the J end lost 2 bases, and 7 bases lay between the germline ends. This CDR3 has 13 residues. CDR3 in amino acids: CAISDRGNTEAFF. The CDR3 DNA follows: TGTGCCATCAGTGACAGGGGAAACACTGAAGCTTTCTTT.

CDR3 coding DNA: TGTGCCAGCAGCTTAGTAGGTGACAGGGGGCCGGGGACTGAAGCTTTCTTT. It encodes CASSLVGDRGPGTEAFF. This rearrangement joins TRBV7-9 to TRBJ1-1, with 10 positions matching TRBD1. V lost 1 base and J lost 5; bases outside the gene matches: 10. The CDR3 runs 17 residues. Germline CDR1 reads SEHNR; CDR2 reads FQNEAQ (reference sequence).

The chain has TRBV6-5 and TRBJ1-2; TRBD1 matches at 9 bases. This CDR3 has 14 amino acids. The germline CDR1 and CDR2 sequences are MNHEY and SVGAGI. The trim removed 7 bases at V and 4 bases at J, leaving 7 bases unmatched. Here the CDR3 reads CASTPGQGSYGYTF. DNA for the CDR3: TGTGCCAGCACCCCGGGACAGGGATCCTATGGCTACACCTTC.

The rearrangement uses TRBV28 and TRBJ1-5; D not certain. CDR3 length equals 11 residues. CDR1 is MDHEN and CDR2 is SYDVKM in the germline V gene. V lost 5 bases and J lost 5, with 4 bases in between. DNA for the CDR3: TGTGCCAGCAGTGGAGATCAGCCCCAGCATTTT. It codes for CASSGDQPQHF.

The CDR3 nucleotides read TGCGCCAGCAGCTTCGAGAGCCCGACAGGGGGCAAGACCCAGTACTTC. This gives the protein CASSFESPTGGKTQYF. The V call is TRBV5-1, the J call TRBJ2-5; the match to TRBD1 covers 10 bases. Germline loops: CDR1 SGHRS, CDR2 YFSETQ. The CDR3 sequence is 16 residues long. Losses at the gene ends were 2 bases for V and 6 bases for J; bases not matched to a gene: 10.

This clone was recorded many times. The chain couples TRBV7-8 to TRBJ1-1; unclear D gene. The CDR3 contains 14 residues. V was trimmed by 1 base and J by 1 base, leaving 7 bases between them. Germline V gene lookup returns CDR1 SGHVS and CDR2 FQNEAQ. This CDR3 reads CASSLVFGNTEAFF. The CDR3 coding sequence is TGTGCCAGCAGCTTAGTCTTCGGGAACACTGAAGCTTTCTTT.

V gene TRBV19 combines with J gene TRBJ1-1; possible D gene TRBD1, 5 bases. Trimming shortened V by 5 bases and J by 4 bases, and 11 bases separated the two germline ends. The CDR3 has 13 amino acids. From germline, CDR1 is LNHDA and CDR2 SQIVND (reference sequence). CDR3 loop: CASSARVGTEAFF. DNA of the CDR3: TGTGCCAGTAGTGCCAGGGTGGGCACTGAAGCTTTCTTT.

This CDR3 is CASSYASGGAEETQYF. The CDR3 region has the DNA TGTGCCAGCAGTTACGCTAGCGGGGGGGCGGAAGAGACCCAGTACTTC. The chain has TRBV6-2 or TRBV6-3 and TRBJ2-5; 12 bases match TRBD2. The CDR3 extends over 16 amino acids. Losses at the gene ends were 2 bases for V and 3 bases for J; bases not matched to a gene: 4. CDR1 is MNHEY and CDR2 is SVGEGT in the germline V gene.

V gene TRBV7-2 combines with J gene TRBJ2-1, with D perhaps matching TRBD1 (7 bases). The CDR3 has 15 residues. The germline gives CDR1 SGHTA, CDR2 FQGNSA. V gave up 5 bases and J gave up 2 bases, with 13 bases separating them. CDR3 amino acids: CASSLSGGPYNEQFF. The CDR3 DNA is TGTGCCAGCAGCCTTTCAGGGGGGCCCTACAATGAGCAGTTCTTC.

The rearrangement links TRBV18 to TRBJ1-1; possibly TRBD1 for D (6 bases). The germline gives CDR1 KGHSH, CDR2 LQKENI. The CDR3 runs 13 residues. V was cut by 4 bases and J by 6 bases, with 12 bases left in between. The CDR3 loop reads CASSHPGAPEAFF. CDR3 nucleotide sequence: TGTGCCAGCTCACATCCAGGGGCCCCTGAAGCTTTCTTT.

Here the CDR3 reads CASSLRQVPNEKLFF. For the CDR3, the DNA is TGTGCCAGCAGCCTGAGACAGGTACCTAATGAAAAACTGTTTTTT. The rearrangement links TRBV5-5 to TRBJ1-4; D possibly corresponds to TRBD1 (6 bases). V was pared by 4 bases and J by 3 bases, with 13 bases between. The CDR3 contains 15 residues. Per germline, CDR1 SGHKS and CDR2 YYEKEE (reference sequence).

The rearrangement links TRBV7-8 to TRBJ2-1; D possibly corresponds to TRBD1 (6 bases). Germline V lookup: CDR1 SGHVS, CDR2 FQNEAQ. Trimming cost V 2 bases and J 0 bases, with 8 bases left between them. The CDR3 extends over 15 amino acids. The CDR3 bases are TGTGCCAGCAGCTTACAGGGGATCTCCTACAATGAGCAGTTCTTC. Amino acid sequence: CASSLQGISYNEQFF.

The CDR3 DNA is TGTGCCAGCAGCATACTAGCTTCTGGGGCCAACGTCCTGACTTTC. Translating gives CASSILASGANVLTF. This sequence joins TRBV2 and TRBJ2-6, with a possible D match to TRBD2 (6 bases). The CDR3 is made up of 15 amino acids. Germline values: CDR1 SNHLY, CDR2 FYNNEI. V was pared by 6 bases and J by 1 base, with 10 bases between.

V is TRBV5-6 and J is TRBJ1-6, with TRBD1 as a possible D gene (6 bases). The V gene lost 5 bases and the J gene lost 9 bases, with 15 bases spanning the gap. The CDR3 is made up of 14 amino acids. CDR1 and CDR2 (germline): SGHDT, YYEEEE. In DNA form, the CDR3 reads TGTGCCAGCAGTTCGGCAGGGGCGGGTTCACCCCTCCACTTT. Its protein product is CASSSAGAGSPLHF.

The chain couples TRBV14 to TRBJ2-7; TRBD1 is a possible D gene (6 bases). Germline V gene lookup returns CDR1 SGHDN and CDR2 FVKESK. The V and J ends lost 4 bases and 3 bases respectively, with 13 bases between them. The CDR3 has 14 residues. The CDR3: CASSPTRGIYEQYF. Written as DNA, the CDR3 is TGTGCCAGCAGCCCAACAAGGGGGATCTACGAGCAGTACTTC.

This clone was seen a handful of times. The chain has TRBV27 and TRBJ1-5; D is perhaps TRBD1 (5 bases). Germline assignment: CDR1 MNHEY and CDR2 SMNVEV (reference sequence). V was cut by 5 bases and J by 0 bases, with 11 bases left in between. The CDR3 has 15 amino acids. CDR3 nucleotide sequence: TGTGCCAGCAGTCTCGGGGGTCTTAGCAATCAGCCCCAGCATTTT. Its protein is CASSLGGLSNQPQHF.

The chain carries TRBV19 and TRBJ1-5; the D is unclear. CDR1 LNHDA and CDR2 SQIVND come from the germline V gene (reference sequence). This CDR3 region has 12 residues. V lost 1 base and J lost 6, with 4 bases in between. Here the CDR3 DNA reads TGTGCCAGTAGTATAGGGGCTCAGCCCCAGCATTTT. As protein: CASSIGAQPQHF. Combining the CDR3 with reference TRBV19 and TRBJ1-5 gives the whole variable domain DGGITQSPKYLFRKEGQNVTLSCEQNLNHDAMYWYRQDPGQGLRLIYYSQIVNDFQKGDIAEGYSVSREKKESFPLTVTSAQKNPTAFYLCASSIGAQPQHFGDGTRLSIL.

The chain combines TRBV29-1 with TRBJ1-4; a possible D gene is TRBD1 (6 bases). CDR3 size: 15 residues. Trimming took 7 bases from V and 3 from J, leaving 18 bases between them. Germline-derived CDR1 and CDR2 are SQVTM and ANQGSEA. In nucleotides, the CDR3 is TGCAGCGCCGGACTGAGGGGGGGCCCTAATGAAAAACTGTTTTTT. Protein: CSAGLRGGPNEKLFF.

The rearrangement joins TRBV2 to TRBJ1-1; D ambiguous. The germline CDR1 and CDR2 sequences are SNHLY and FYNNEI. The CDR3 has 15 amino acids. The germline V and J ends were trimmed by 5 bases and 3 bases, with 16 bases remaining between them. This chain's CDR3 is CASSLGGIVYTEAFF. DNA of the CDR3: TGTGCCAGCAGTCTTGGAGGGATTGTATACACTGAAGCTTTCTTT.